This entry describes one TCR beta chain. The data originate from a study of cytomegalovirus exposure and HLA in healthy donors. The PCR made use of 60 Vbeta and 13 Jbeta primers. Sequencing used immunoSEQ multiplex PCR; TCRdb keeps in-frame clones, though not all of them. The sample has 150,000 or so clones, approximately 70% seen once; the top ten hold 6% to 7.5%. Trimming took off 6 bases at V and 3 bases at J, with 5 bases between the two ends. This CDR3 is 11 amino acids long. Germline CDR1 is DFQATT and CDR2 is SNEGSKA (reference sequence). Specimen: PBMCs. The receptor's source is a man aged 40-55 years in good health and CMV-seropositive. The V call is TRBV20-1, the J call TRBJ2-2, with D uncertain. The CDR3 nucleotides are TGCAGTGCCGAGGACACCGGGGAGCTGTTTTTT. It specifies CSAEDTGELFF.